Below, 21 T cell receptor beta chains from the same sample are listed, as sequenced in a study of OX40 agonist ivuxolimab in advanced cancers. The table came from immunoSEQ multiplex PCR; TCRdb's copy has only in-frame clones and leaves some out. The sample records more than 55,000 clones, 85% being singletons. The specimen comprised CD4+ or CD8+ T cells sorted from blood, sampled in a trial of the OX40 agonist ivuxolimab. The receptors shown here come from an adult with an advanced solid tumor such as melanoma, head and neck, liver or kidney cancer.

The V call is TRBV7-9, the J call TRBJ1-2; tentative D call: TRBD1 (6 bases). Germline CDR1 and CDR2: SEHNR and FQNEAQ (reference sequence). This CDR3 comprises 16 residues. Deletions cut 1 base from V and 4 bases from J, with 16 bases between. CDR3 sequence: CASSLDGQGYAYGYTF. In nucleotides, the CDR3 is TGTGCCAGCAGCTTAGACGGTCAGGGGTATGCCTATGGCTACACCTTC.

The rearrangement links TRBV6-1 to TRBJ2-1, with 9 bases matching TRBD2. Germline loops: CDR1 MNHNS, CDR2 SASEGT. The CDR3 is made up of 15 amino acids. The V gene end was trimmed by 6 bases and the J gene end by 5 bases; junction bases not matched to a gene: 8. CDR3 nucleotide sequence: TGTGCCAGCAGCGCGTGGCGGGAGGGGCACAATGAGCAGTTCTTC. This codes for CASSAWREGHNEQFF.

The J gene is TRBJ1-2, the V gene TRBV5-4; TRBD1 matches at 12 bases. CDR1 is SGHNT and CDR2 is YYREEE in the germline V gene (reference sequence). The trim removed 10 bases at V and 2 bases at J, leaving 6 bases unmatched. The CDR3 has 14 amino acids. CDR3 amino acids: CAGGTGGINYGYTF. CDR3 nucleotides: TGTGCCGGAGGGACAGGGGGCATAAACTATGGCTACACCTTC.

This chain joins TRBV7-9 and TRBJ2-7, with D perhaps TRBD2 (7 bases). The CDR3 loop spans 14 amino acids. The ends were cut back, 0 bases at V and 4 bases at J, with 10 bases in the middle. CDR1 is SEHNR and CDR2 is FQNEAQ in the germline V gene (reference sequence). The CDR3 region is CASSLAGGGYEQYF. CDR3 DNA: TGTGCCAGCAGCTTAGCGGGAGGGGGTTACGAGCAGTACTTC.

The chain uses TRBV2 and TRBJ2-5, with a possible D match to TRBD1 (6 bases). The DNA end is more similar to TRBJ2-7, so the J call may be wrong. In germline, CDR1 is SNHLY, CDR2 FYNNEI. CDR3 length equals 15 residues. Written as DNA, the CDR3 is TGTGCCAGCAGTGAAGAGGCAGGGGTGACCTACGAGCAGTACTTC. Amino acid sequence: CASSEEAGVTYEQYF.

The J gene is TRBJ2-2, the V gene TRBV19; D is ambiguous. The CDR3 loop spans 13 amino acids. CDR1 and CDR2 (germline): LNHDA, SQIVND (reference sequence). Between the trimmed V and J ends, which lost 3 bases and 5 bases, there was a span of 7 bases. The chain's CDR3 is CASSIRDTGELFF. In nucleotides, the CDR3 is TGTGCCAGTAGTATTAGGGATACCGGGGAGCTGTTTTTT.

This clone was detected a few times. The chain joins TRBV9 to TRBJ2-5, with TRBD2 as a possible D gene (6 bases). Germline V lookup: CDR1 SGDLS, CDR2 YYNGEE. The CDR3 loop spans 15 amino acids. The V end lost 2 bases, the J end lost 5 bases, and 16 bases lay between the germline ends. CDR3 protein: CASSVAGSPLETQYF. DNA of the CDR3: TGTGCCAGCAGCGTGGCGGGAAGCCCCTTGGAGACCCAGTACTTC.

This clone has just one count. CDR3: CASSPLAGVPYEQYF. The DNA for the CDR3 is TGTGCCAGCTCACCACTTGCAGGGGTACCCTACGAGCAGTACTTC. The chain recombines TRBV18 with TRBJ2-7, with a possible D match to TRBD1 (6 bases). Germline values: CDR1 KGHSH, CDR2 LQKENI. The CDR3 extends over 15 amino acids. V lost 1 base and J 2 bases, leaving 12 bases between the germline ends.

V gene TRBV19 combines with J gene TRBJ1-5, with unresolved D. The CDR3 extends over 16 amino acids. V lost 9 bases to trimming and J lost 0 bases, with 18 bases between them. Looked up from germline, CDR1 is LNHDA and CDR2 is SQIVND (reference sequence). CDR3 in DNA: TGTGCCAGCGACCCCGTGGGCCGTTATAGCAATCAGCCCCAGCATTTT. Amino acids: CASDPVGRYSNQPQHF.

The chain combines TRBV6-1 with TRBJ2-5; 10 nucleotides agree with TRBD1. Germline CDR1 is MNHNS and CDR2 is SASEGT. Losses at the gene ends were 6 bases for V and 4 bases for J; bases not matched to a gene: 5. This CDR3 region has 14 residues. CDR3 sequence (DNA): TGTGCCAGCAGCTGGACAGGGGGGGGAGAGACCCAGTACTTC. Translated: CASSWTGGGETQYF.

Here the CDR3 reads CASTPGGRTNGYTF. In DNA, the CDR3 is TGTGCCAGCACCCCCGGGGGTCGGACTAATGGCTACACCTTC. The V call is TRBV7-8, the J call TRBJ1-2, with TRBD1 as a possible D gene (5 bases). Per germline, CDR1 SGHVS and CDR2 FQNEAQ. Deletions cut 7 bases from V and 6 bases from J, with 18 bases between. The CDR3 covers 14 residues.

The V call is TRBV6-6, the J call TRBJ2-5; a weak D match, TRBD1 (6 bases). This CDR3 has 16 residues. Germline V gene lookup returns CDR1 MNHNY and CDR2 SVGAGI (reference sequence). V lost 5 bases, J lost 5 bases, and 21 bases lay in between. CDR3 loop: CASSRITGTSGETQYF. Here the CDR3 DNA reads TGTGCCAGCAGTCGTATTACCGGGACAAGTGGGGAGACCCAGTACTTC.

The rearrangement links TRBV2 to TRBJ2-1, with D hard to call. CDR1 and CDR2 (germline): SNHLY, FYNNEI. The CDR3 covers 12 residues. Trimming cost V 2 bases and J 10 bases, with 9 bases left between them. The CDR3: CASSENRGEQFF. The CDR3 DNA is TGTGCCAGCAGTGAAAACCGTGGGGAGCAGTTCTTC. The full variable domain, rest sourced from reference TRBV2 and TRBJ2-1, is EPEVTQTPSHQVTQMGQEVILRCVPISNHLYFYWYRQILGQKVEFLVSFYNNEISEKSEIFDDQFSVERPDGSNFTLKIRSTKLEDSAMYFCASSENRGEQFFGPGTRLTVL.

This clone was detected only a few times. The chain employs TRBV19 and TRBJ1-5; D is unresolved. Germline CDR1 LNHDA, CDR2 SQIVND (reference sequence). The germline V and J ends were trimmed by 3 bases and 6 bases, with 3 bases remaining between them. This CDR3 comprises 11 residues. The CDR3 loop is CASSIGQPQHF. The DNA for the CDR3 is TGTGCCAGTAGTATCGGTCAGCCCCAGCATTTT.

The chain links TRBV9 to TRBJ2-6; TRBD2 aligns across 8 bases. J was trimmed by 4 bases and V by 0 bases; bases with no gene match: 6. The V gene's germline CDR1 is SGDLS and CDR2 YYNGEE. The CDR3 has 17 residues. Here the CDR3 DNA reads TGTGCCAGCAGCGTAGACGGGAGGGTCTTCGGGGCCAACGTCCTGACTTTC. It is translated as CASSVDGRVFGANVLTF.

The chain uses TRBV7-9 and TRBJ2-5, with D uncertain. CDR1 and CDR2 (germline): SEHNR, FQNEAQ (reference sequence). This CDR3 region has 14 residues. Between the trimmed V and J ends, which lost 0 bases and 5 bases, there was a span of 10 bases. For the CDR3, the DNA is TGTGCCAGCAGCTTAGCCACGGTGGAGGAGACCCAGTACTTC. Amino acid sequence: CASSLATVEETQYF.

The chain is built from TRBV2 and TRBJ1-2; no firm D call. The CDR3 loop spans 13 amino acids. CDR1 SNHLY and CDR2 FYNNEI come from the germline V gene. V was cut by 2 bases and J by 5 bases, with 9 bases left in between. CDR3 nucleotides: TGTGCCAGCAGTGAAATTGCGGATTATGGCTACACCTTC. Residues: CASSEIADYGYTF. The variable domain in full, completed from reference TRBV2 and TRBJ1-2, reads EPEVTQTPSHQVTQMGQEVILRCVPISNHLYFYWYRQILGQKVEFLVSFYNNEISEKSEIFDDQFSVERPDGSNFTLKIRSTKLEDSAMYFCASSEIADYGYTFGSGTRLTVV.

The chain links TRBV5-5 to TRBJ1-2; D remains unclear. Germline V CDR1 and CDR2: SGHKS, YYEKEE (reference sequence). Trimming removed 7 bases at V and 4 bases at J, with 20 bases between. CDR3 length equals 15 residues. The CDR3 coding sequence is TGTGCCAGCGAGGAATTCTCGCGAAAGACCTATGGCTACACCTTC. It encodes CASEEFSRKTYGYTF.

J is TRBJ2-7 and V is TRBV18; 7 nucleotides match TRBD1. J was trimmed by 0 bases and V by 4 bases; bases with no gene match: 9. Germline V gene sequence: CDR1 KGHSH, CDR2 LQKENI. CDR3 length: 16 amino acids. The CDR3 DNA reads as TGTGCCAGCTCACGGGCCGGGACAGTTAGCTCCTACGAGCAGTACTTC. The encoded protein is CASSRAGTVSSYEQYF.

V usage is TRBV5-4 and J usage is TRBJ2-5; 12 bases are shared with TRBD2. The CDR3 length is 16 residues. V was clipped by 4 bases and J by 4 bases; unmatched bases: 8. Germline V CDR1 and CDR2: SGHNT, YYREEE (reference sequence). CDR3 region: CASSTSGTSGLETQYF. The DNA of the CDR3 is TGTGCCAGCAGCACTTCCGGGACTAGCGGGTTAGAGACCCAGTACTTC.

CDR3 residues: CASSPGTASYEQYF. CDR3 DNA: TGTGCCAGCTCACCCGGGACCGCCTCCTACGAGCAGTACTTC. This chain joins TRBV18 and TRBJ2-7; TRBD1 or TRBD2 may be the D gene (5 bases each). The ends were cut back, 3 bases at V and 0 bases at J, with 9 bases in the middle. CDR3 size: 14 residues. The germline gives CDR1 KGHSH, CDR2 LQKENI.